These T cell receptor beta chains were read from a single sample in a study of ipilimumab plus nivolumab after autologous stem cell transplantation. The method was immunoSEQ multiplex PCR; TCRdb's version includes in-frame clones alone and lacks a portion of them. The top ten hold around 23% of the sample, which has about 20,000 clones, roughly 80% seen once. Sequenced here: PBMCs, sampled in a trial of ipilimumab plus nivolumab as post-transplant consolidation. These receptors all stem from a male donor with diffuse large B-cell lymphoma. Each CDR3 is given with its conserved first and last residue. D genes are given only for firm matches. The size of a clone is reported for some rows only, either as once, few or many, or as a class for expanded clones.

DNA: TGTGCCAGCAGCTTGGGGACCACAGATACGCAGTATTTT
CDR3: CASSLGTTDTQYF
length: 13
D: .
J: TRBJ2-3
V: TRBV5-6
size: .

DNA: TGTGCCAGCAGTTACGTAGCGGCCTTGAACACTGAAGCTTTCTTT
CDR3: CASSYVAALNTEAFF
length: 15
D: .
J: TRBJ1-1
V: TRBV6-5
size: .

DNA: TGTGCCAGCAGTGGGGCGACAGGGATCACAGATACGCAGTATTTT
CDR3: CASSGATGITDTQYF
length: 15
D: TRBD1
J: TRBJ2-3
V: TRBV28
size: .

DNA: TGTGCCAGCAGCCCTCCCCTATCGCAGGTTAGGCCCTACGAGCAGTACTTC
CDR3: CASSPPLSQVRPYEQYF
length: 17
D: .
J: TRBJ2-7
V: TRBV7-2
size: .

DNA: TGTGCCAGCAGTCTCAGACTAGCGGGGCTTAGCACAGATACGCAGTATTTT
CDR3: CASSLRLAGLSTDTQYF
length: 17
D: TRBD2
J: TRBJ2-3
V: TRBV13
size: once

DNA: TGTGCCAGCAGCTTACGGGCAGGGAGGAACACTGAAGCTTTCTTT
CDR3: CASSLRAGRNTEAFF
length: 15
D: .
J: TRBJ1-1
V: TRBV5-4
size: few

DNA: TGTGCCAGCAGCCCGATCAGACAGGGTGGGAGTGAAAAACTGTTTTTT
CDR3: CASSPIRQGGSEKLFF
length: 16
D: TRBD1
J: TRBJ1-4
V: TRBV7-6
size: .

DNA: TGTGCCAGCAGTCCACCCCCCCCGCGGGAGGGCGGCGAGCAGTACTTC
CDR3: CASSPPPPREGGEQYF
length: 16
D: TRBD2
J: TRBJ2-7
V: TRBV5-4
size: .

DNA: TGTGCCAGCAGCGACTCCGGGACAGGGACACCGGGGGGAGCTTTCTTT
CDR3: CASSDSGTGTPGGAFF
length: 16
D: TRBD1
J: TRBJ1-1
V: TRBV9
size: .

DNA: TGTGCCAGCAGCAACCGGACAGATCCCTACGAGCAGTACTTC
CDR3: CASSNRTDPYEQYF
length: 14
D: .
J: TRBJ2-7
V: TRBV5-5
size: .

DNA: TGTGCCAGCGGAAAGAGGGAATACGAGCAGTACTTC
CDR3: CASGKREYEQYF
length: 12
D: .
J: TRBJ2-7
V: TRBV2
size: .

DNA: TGTGCCAGCGGGTTGGGGGCCAACGTCCTGACTTTC
CDR3: CASGLGANVLTF
length: 12
D: .
J: TRBJ2-6
V: TRBV27
size: .

DNA: TGTGCCAGCAGCGCCACCGGGACTAGCGGGAGATATGGGCAGTATTTT
CDR3: CASSATGTSGRYGQYF
length: 16
D: TRBD2
J: TRBJ2-3
V: TRBV6-4
size: .

DNA: TGTGCCTGGAGCTACGGGATTGCAGATACGCAGTATTTT
CDR3: CAWSYGIADTQYF
length: 13
D: .
J: TRBJ2-3
V: TRBV30
size: .

DNA: TGTGCCTGGAGTAGAATTGGGCTCTTCACAGATACGCAGTATTTT
CDR3: CAWSRIGLFTDTQYF
length: 15
D: .
J: TRBJ2-3
V: TRBV30
size: .

DNA: TGTGCCTGGGGGGCCAGCCTAAATTCACCCCTCCACTTT
CDR3: CAWGASLNSPLHF
length: 13
D: .
J: TRBJ1-6
V: TRBV30
size: .

DNA: TGCGCCAGCCTAGACCAACAGGGAGGGGCTAACGGCTATGGCTACACCTTC
CDR3: CASLDQQGGANGYGYTF
length: 17
D: .
J: TRBJ1-2
V: TRBV10-2
size: .

DNA: TGCGCCAGCAGCCCTTCTGTGGGGGGGGCCAACGTCCTGACTTTC
CDR3: CASSPSVGGANVLTF
length: 15
D: .
J: TRBJ2-6
V: TRBV5-1
size: .

DNA: TGTGCCAGCAGCGTAGATCTAAACAATGAGCAGTTCTTC
CDR3: CASSVDLNNEQFF
length: 13
D: .
J: TRBJ2-1
V: TRBV9
size: .

DNA: TGTGCCAGCAGCGAAGACATCGGTCGGAACGAGAAGTACTTC
CDR3: CASSEDIGRNEKYF
length: 14
D: .
J: TRBJ2-7
V: TRBV7-2
size: .

DNA: TGCAGCGTTTCCCCGGGACTAGAGCAGTTCTTC
CDR3: CSVSPGLEQFF
length: 11
D: TRBD2
J: TRBJ2-1
V: TRBV29-1
size: few

DNA: TGTGCCAGTAGTATAGCACAGGGTTCCACTGAAGCTTTCTTT
CDR3: CASSIAQGSTEAFF
length: 14
D: .
J: TRBJ1-1
V: TRBV19
size: few

DNA: TGTGCCAGCAGCCACTGGTATGAGCAGTTCTTC
CDR3: CASSHWYEQFF
length: 11
D: .
J: TRBJ2-1
V: TRBV7-2
size: once

DNA: TGCGCCAGCAGCCGCCGGGACGGCTCTGGAAACACCATATATTTT
CDR3: CASSRRDGSGNTIYF
length: 15
D: .
J: TRBJ1-3
V: TRBV4-1
size: .

DNA: TGTGCCAGCTCACCACCGTACCCACGGCAGACCCAGTACTTC
CDR3: CASSPPYPRQTQYF
length: 14
D: .
J: TRBJ2-5
V: TRBV18
size: once

DNA: TGTGCCAGCAGTCCGGGACTTAGCAATCAGCCCCAGCATTTT
CDR3: CASSPGLSNQPQHF
length: 14
D: .
J: TRBJ1-5
V: TRBV2
size: few

DNA: TGTGCCAGCAGTAGGACTAGCGGGGGGTACGAGACCCAGTACTTC
CDR3: CASSRTSGGYETQYF
length: 15
D: TRBD2
J: TRBJ2-5
V: TRBV2
size: .

DNA: TGTGCCAGCAGCGCGATCGACACCGGGGAGCTGTTTTTT
CDR3: CASSAIDTGELFF
length: 13
D: .
J: TRBJ2-2
V: TRBV9
size: .

DNA: TGCGCCAGCAGCCCCCGTGGACCTAGCGGGGGCCTCGGAAGCACAGATACGCAGTATTTT
CDR3: CASSPRGPSGGLGSTDTQYF
length: 20
D: TRBD2
J: TRBJ2-3
V: TRBV4-1
size: .

DNA: TGCGCCAGCAGCGCGGTTCCTGACAGGGGCCAAGAGACCCAGTACTTC
CDR3: CASSAVPDRGQETQYF
length: 16
D: TRBD1
J: TRBJ2-5
V: TRBV5-1
size: once

DNA: TGTGCCAGCAGCCCACTCCGGGACAGGAGCGTAAACTATGGCTACACCTTC
CDR3: CASSPLRDRSVNYGYTF
length: 17
D: TRBD1
J: TRBJ1-2
V: TRBV11-2
size: .

DNA: TGTGCCAGCAGCGGCCCTAAACAGGCCGCAGGGTACGAGCAGTACTTC
CDR3: CASSGPKQAAGYEQYF
length: 16
D: .
J: TRBJ2-7
V: TRBV2
size: .

DNA: TGTGCCAGCAGCTTCTTCTACGAGCAGTACTTC
CDR3: CASSFFYEQYF
length: 11
D: .
J: TRBJ2-7
V: TRBV7-6
size: .

DNA: TGTGCCAGCAGCCAGGTTAGCGGGGGGGCAGCTTACGAGCAGTACTTC
CDR3: CASSQVSGGAAYEQYF
length: 16
D: TRBD2
J: TRBJ2-7
V: TRBV4-2
size: .

DNA: TGTGCCAGCAGCTTACGGGCAGGGAGGAACACTGAAGCTTTCTTT
CDR3: CASSLRAGRNTEAFF
length: 15
D: .
J: TRBJ1-1
V: TRBV7-3
size: few

DNA: TGCAGTGCTGACCCGTTAGGGATTCAGTACTTC
CDR3: CSADPLGIQYF
length: 11
D: .
J: TRBJ2-4
V: TRBV20-1
size: .

DNA: TGTGCCAGCGGCGACGAGGGGGGGGATTCACCCCTCCACTTT
CDR3: CASGDEGGDSPLHF
length: 14
D: .
J: TRBJ1-6
V: TRBV11-1
size: few

DNA: TGTGCCAGCAGTGCGACGGGACAGCTCTATGGCTACACCTTC
CDR3: CASSATGQLYGYTF
length: 14
D: TRBD1
J: TRBJ1-2
V: TRBV6-1
size: .

DNA: TGTGCCAGCAGTGCTCTGGGGCCGGCCCTGGGGGAGACCCAGTACTTC
CDR3: CASSALGPALGETQYF
length: 16
D: .
J: TRBJ2-5
V: TRBV2
size: .

DNA: TGCGCCAGCAGCTTGGACCGCGTTGCAACTAATGAAAAACTGTTTTTT
CDR3: CASSLDRVATNEKLFF
length: 16
D: .
J: TRBJ1-4
V: TRBV5-1
size: .

DNA: TGTGCCAGCAGCCCGAGAGGACTAGCTAAAGAGACCCAGTACTTC
CDR3: CASSPRGLAKETQYF
length: 15
D: TRBD2
J: TRBJ2-5
V: TRBV9
size: .

DNA: TGTGCCAGCAGTCTGCGGACAGGGGCCATGTTCTTC
CDR3: CASSLRTGAMFF
length: 12
D: TRBD1
J: TRBJ2-1
V: TRBV25-1
size: once

DNA: TGTGCCAGCAGCCTATACAGCGGGGCAGAACTGTTTTTT
CDR3: CASSLYSGAELFF
length: 13
D: .
J: TRBJ1-4
V: TRBV7-6
size: .

DNA: TGTGCTAGCAGCTTAGCGCCGCGAGCGGGGGGGCACACCGGGGAGCTGTTTTTT
CDR3: CASSLAPRAGGHTGELFF
length: 18
D: TRBD2
J: TRBJ2-2
V: TRBV7-7
size: few

DNA: TGTGCCAGCATCACGGGAGTGAACACTGAAGCTTTCTTT
CDR3: CASITGVNTEAFF
length: 13
D: .
J: TRBJ1-1
V: TRBV6-6
size: medium-sized

DNA: TGTGCCAGCCAGACTGACCACTACACCTTC
CDR3: CASQTDHYTF
length: 10
D: .
J: TRBJ1-2
V: TRBV6-1
size: .

DNA: TGTGCCTGGAATTCAGGGAGTGAAAAACTGTTTTTT
CDR3: CAWNSGSEKLFF
length: 12
D: .
J: TRBJ1-4
V: TRBV30
size: .

DNA: TGTGCCACCTCTTTGGAGACCCAGTACTTC
CDR3: CATSLETQYF
length: 10
D: .
J: TRBJ2-5
V: TRBV2
size: .

DNA: TGTGCCAGCAGCCGCGGTTTAGCAGGAGGGGACGAGCAGTACTTC
CDR3: CASSRGLAGGDEQYF
length: 15
D: .
J: TRBJ2-7
V: TRBV9
size: .

DNA: TGTGCCAGCAGTGGACAGGGGGCTCGGACCCAGTACTTC
CDR3: CASSGQGARTQYF
length: 13
D: TRBD1
J: TRBJ2-5
V: TRBV2
size: .

DNA: TGTGCCAGCAGCTCAACTAGCCCCCAGCGTGAGCAGTTCTTC
CDR3: CASSSTSPQREQFF
length: 14
D: .
J: TRBJ2-1
V: TRBV2
size: .

DNA: TGCGCCAGCAGCTGGCAGGGGAATCAGCCCCAGCATTTT
CDR3: CASSWQGNQPQHF
length: 13
D: .
J: TRBJ1-5
V: TRBV5-1
size: few

DNA: TGTGCCAGCAGCTTGCCTTCTACCTCTGGAAACACCATATATTTT
CDR3: CASSLPSTSGNTIYF
length: 15
D: .
J: TRBJ1-3
V: TRBV5-5
size: .

DNA: TGTGCCAGCAGCCAAGAACAGGCAGCCACCTACGAGCAGTACTTC
CDR3: CASSQEQAATYEQYF
length: 15
D: .
J: TRBJ2-7
V: TRBV14
size: .

DNA: TGTGCCTGGAGTTTCTTGACAGGATCTAGCGATACGCAGTATTTT
CDR3: CAWSFLTGSSDTQYF
length: 15
D: .
J: TRBJ2-3
V: TRBV30
size: .

DNA: TGCGCCAGCAGCTTGGATAGGGACAGGGAGAACTACACCTTC
CDR3: CASSLDRDRENYTF
length: 14
D: TRBD1
J: TRBJ1-2
V: TRBV5-1
size: medium-sized

DNA: TGTGCCTGGCAAAACAGGGTCATGAACACTGAAGCTTTCTTT
CDR3: CAWQNRVMNTEAFF
length: 14
D: .
J: TRBJ1-1
V: TRBV30
size: .

DNA: TGCGCCAGCAGCAGACTAGCGGGAGAAGGTCACTACGAGCAGTACTTC
CDR3: CASSRLAGEGHYEQYF
length: 16
D: TRBD2
J: TRBJ2-7
V: TRBV5-1
size: .

DNA: TGTGCCAGCAGCCGGGGAAATACGCAGTATTTT
CDR3: CASSRGNTQYF
length: 11
D: .
J: TRBJ2-3
V: TRBV2
size: .